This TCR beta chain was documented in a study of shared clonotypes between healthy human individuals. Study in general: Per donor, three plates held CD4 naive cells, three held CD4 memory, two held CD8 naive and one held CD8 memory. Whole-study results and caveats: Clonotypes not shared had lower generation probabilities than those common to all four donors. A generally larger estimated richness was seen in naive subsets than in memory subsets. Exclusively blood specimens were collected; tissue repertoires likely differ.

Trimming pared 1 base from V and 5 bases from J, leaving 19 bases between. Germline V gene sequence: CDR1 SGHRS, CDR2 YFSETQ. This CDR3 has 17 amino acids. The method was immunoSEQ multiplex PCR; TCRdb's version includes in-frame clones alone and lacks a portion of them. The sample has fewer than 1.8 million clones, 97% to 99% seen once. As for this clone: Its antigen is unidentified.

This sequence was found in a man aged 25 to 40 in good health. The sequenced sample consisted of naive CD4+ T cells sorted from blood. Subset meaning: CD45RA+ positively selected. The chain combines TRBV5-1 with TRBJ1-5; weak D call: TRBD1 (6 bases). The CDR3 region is CASSLLPLDSFHQPQHF. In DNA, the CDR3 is TGCGCCAGCAGCTTGCTACCCCTGGACAGTTTCCATCAGCCCCAGCATTTT.